This is a list of T cell receptor beta chains from one sample in a study of T-cell memory formation after mild COVID-19. One entry per CDR3 protein results from TCRdb running MiXCR on the 5' RACE reads. There are hundreds of thousands of distinct CDR3 sequences in the sample; 20% to 25% occur only once, and 21% lies in the top ten. Sequencing input: PBMCs or a T cell subset sorted from them (not recorded which). These receptors were obtained from a man younger than 30 who had mild COVID-19 (a few samples of this study predate the infection). Cell type and time point are not known. The CDR3 runs from the conserved cysteine through the conserved F or W. A D gene is named only where the DNA matches it firmly. Clone size is not always given. Where it is, it says once, few, many or a class for expanded clones.

TRBD1 | - | TRBJ1-5 | TRBV5-6 | CASSAGQGTQPQHF | TGTGCCAGCAGCGCGGGACAGGGCACTCAGCCCCAGCATTTT
TRBD2 | - | TRBJ2-1 | TRBV7-2 | CASSSSPLAGRNEQFF | TGTGCCAGCAGCAGCTCGCCACTAGCGGGGAGAAATGAGCAGTTCTTC
- | few | TRBJ2-7 | TRBV5-1 | CASSLAENYEQYF | TGCGCCAGCAGCTTGGCTGAAAATTACGAGCAGTACTTC
- | few | TRBJ2-1 | TRBV3-1 | CASSLQENEQFF | TGTGCCAGCAGCTTACAGGAAAATGAGCAGTTCTTC
- | - | TRBJ2-7 | TRBV21-1 | CASSLGPGESNEQYF | TGTGCCAGCAGCCTCGGTCCCGGGGAGTCAAACGAGCAGTACTTC
- | few | TRBJ2-7 | TRBV5-1 | CASSLLPDSYEQYF | TGCGCCAGCAGCTTGCTTCCAGATTCCTACGAGCAGTACTTC
- | - | TRBJ1-2 | TRBV7-8 | CASSLVGETDGYTF | TGTGCCAGCAGCTTGGTAGGGGAAACCGATGGCTACACCTTC
- | - | TRBJ2-3 | TRBV20-1 | CSARDGFRGRWTDTQYF | TGCAGTGCTAGAGATGGGTTTCGGGGGCGCTGGACAGATACGCAGTATTTT
- | - | TRBJ2-6 | TRBV4-3 | CASSQDWWGIDSGANVLTF | TGCGCCAGCAGCCAAGATTGGTGGGGTATTGACTCTGGGGCCAACGTCCTGACTTTC
- | few | TRBJ1-2 | TRBV2 | CASKPPSMGYTF | TGTGCCAGCAAGCCGCCGTCTATGGGCTACACCTTC
- | - | TRBJ1-4 | TRBV6-5 | CASSYRAENEKLFF | TGTGCCAGCAGTTACAGGGCTGAGAATGAAAAACTGTTTTTT
TRBD1 | few | TRBJ2-7 | TRBV6-6 | CASSWGQPSYEQYF | TGTGCCAGCAGTTGGGGACAGCCTTCCTACGAGCAGTACTTC
TRBD2 | - | TRBJ2-3 | TRBV5-1 | CASSYGTSGAEDTQYF | TGCGCCAGCAGCTATGGGACTAGCGGGGCGGAGGATACGCAGTATTTT
TRBD1 | - | TRBJ1-6 | TRBV10-3 | CAISESKVSDRAYSPPLHF | TGTGCCATCAGTGAGTCGAAAGTCTCGGACAGGGCTTATTCTCCACCCCTCCACTTT
TRBD1 | few | TRBJ1-4 | TRBV7-9 | CASSQRTGDGEKLFF | TGTGCCAGCAGCCAAAGAACAGGGGATGGGGAAAAACTGTTTTTT
- | few | TRBJ2-6 | TRBV27 | CASRGVSGANVLTF | TGTGCCTCGAGAGGAGTCTCTGGGGCCAACGTCCTGACTTTC
- | - | TRBJ1-6 | TRBV3-1 | CASSQVGGNSPLHF | TGTGCCAGCAGCCAAGTCGGGGGTAATTCACCCCTCCACTTT
- | few | TRBJ1-1 | TRBV7-9 | CASSPRQMNTEAFF | TGTGCCAGCAGCCCCAGGCAGATGAACACTGAAGCTTTCTTT
- | few | TRBJ2-3 | TRBV6-4 | CASSAIGGTDTQYF | TGTGCCAGCAGTGCGATTGGGGGCACAGATACGCAGTATTTT
- | few | TRBJ2-7 | TRBV7-9 | CASSPTGLRLYEQYF | TGTGCCAGCAGCCCTACAGGACTCCGACTCTACGAGCAGTACTTC
TRBD2 | - | TRBJ2-1 | TRBV11-1 | CASSAPGTTYNEQFF | TGTGCCAGCAGCGCCCCCGGGACTACCTACAATGAGCAGTTCTTC
TRBD2 | - | TRBJ2-1 | TRBV11-1 | CASSLERGALLWNEQFF | TGTGCCAGCAGCTTAGAGCGGGGGGCTCTCCTATGGAATGAGCAGTTCTTC
- | few | TRBJ2-7 | TRBV11-2 | CASRGSAYEQYF | TGTGCCAGCAGGGGCTCAGCTTACGAGCAGTACTTC
- | - | TRBJ2-5 | TRBV7-6 | CASVGEQETQYF | TGTGCCAGCGTAGGGGAACAAGAGACCCAGTACTTC
- | - | TRBJ2-6 | TRBV20-1 | CSAAPGVGANVLTF | TGCAGTGCTGCCCCCGGGGTTGGGGCCAACGTCCTGACTTTC
- | - | TRBJ2-2 | TRBV7-7 | CASSADRTGELFF | TGTGCTAGCAGCGCTGACAGGACGGGGGAGCTGTTTTTT
TRBD2 | - | TRBJ2-1 | TRBV7-2 | CASSPGPYGGGYNEQFF | TGTGCCAGCAGCCCTGGCCCTTACGGCGGGGGATACAATGAGCAGTTCTTC
TRBD2 | - | TRBJ2-1 | TRBV7-6 | CASSLMGTSGANEQFF | TGTGCCAGCAGCTTAATGGGGACTAGCGGGGCGAATGAGCAGTTCTTC
- | few | TRBJ2-1 | TRBV5-1 | CASSRSGTESQYEQFF | TGCGCCAGCAGCCGCTCGGGGACTGAATCACAATATGAGCAGTTCTTC
TRBD1 | - | TRBJ1-1 | TRBV5-1 | CASRPGTGTYYTEAFF | TGCGCCAGCAGGCCCGGGACAGGGACATATTACACTGAAGCTTTCTTT
- | - | TRBJ2-1 | TRBV6-2/TRBV6-3 | CASSTQGLTDEQFF | TGTGCCAGCAGCACCCAAGGGCTGACGGATGAGCAGTTCTTC
- | - | TRBJ1-1 | TRBV5-1 | CASSADRPNTEAFF | TGCGCCAGCAGCGCCGACAGACCGAACACTGAAGCTTTCTTT
- | - | TRBJ1-1 | TRBV27 | CASSFGGSFTEAFF | TGTGCCAGCAGTTTTGGGGGCTCTTTCACTGAAGCTTTCTTT
- | - | TRBJ2-5 | TRBV15 | CATSRDRRETQYF | TGTGCCACCAGCAGAGATAGACGGGAGACCCAGTACTTC
- | - | TRBJ2-3 | TRBV7-9 | CASSPPDTQYF | TGTGCCAGCAGCCCCCCTGATACGCAGTATTTT
- | - | TRBJ2-1 | TRBV7-2 | CASSLALQWQFF | TGTGCCAGCAGCTTAGCGCTACAGTGGCAGTTCTTC
- | few | TRBJ2-5 | TRBV29-1 | CSVGGGRMYQETQYF | TGCAGCGTGGGGGGGGGCCGAATGTACCAAGAGACCCAGTACTTC
- | - | TRBJ1-1 | TRBV28 | CASKGRANTEAFF | TGTGCCAGCAAAGGCAGGGCGAACACTGAAGCTTTCTTT
TRBD1 | - | TRBJ2-3 | TRBV7-3 | CASSTIGQGTDTQYF | TGTGCCAGCAGCACTATCGGACAGGGCACAGATACGCAGTATTTT
- | - | TRBJ2-3 | TRBV6-4 | CASSDSIGGPDTQYF | TGTGCCAGCAGTGACTCGATCGGGGGGCCGGATACGCAGTATTTT